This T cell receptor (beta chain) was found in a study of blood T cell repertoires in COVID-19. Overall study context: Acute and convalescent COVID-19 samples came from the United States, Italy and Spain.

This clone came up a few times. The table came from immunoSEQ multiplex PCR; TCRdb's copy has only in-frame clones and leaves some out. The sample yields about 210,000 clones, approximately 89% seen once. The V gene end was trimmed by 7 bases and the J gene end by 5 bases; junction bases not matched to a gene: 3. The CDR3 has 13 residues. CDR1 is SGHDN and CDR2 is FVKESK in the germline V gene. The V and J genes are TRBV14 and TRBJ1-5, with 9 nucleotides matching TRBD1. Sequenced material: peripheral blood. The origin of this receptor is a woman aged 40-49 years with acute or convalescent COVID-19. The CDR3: CASTGTGHQPQHF. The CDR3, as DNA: TGTGCCAGCACCGGGACAGGGCATCAGCCCCAGCATTTT.